This T cell receptor (beta chain) comes out of a study of PD-1 blockade in classical Hodgkin lymphoma. The method was immunoSEQ multiplex PCR; TCRdb's version includes in-frame clones alone and lacks a portion of them. The sample consists of roughly 7,100 clones, roughly 79% of them appearing once. CDR1 WSHSY and CDR2 SAAADI come from the germline V gene. This CDR3 spans 15 amino acids. Each patient relapsed following autologous stem cell transplantation, and prior brentuximab vedotin exposure differed. Investigators isolated CD4+ T cells from thawed PBMCs through magnetic negative selection. Sequencing was performed on CD4+ T cells from blood, taken at baseline. The source of this sequence is a human donor with classical Hodgkin lymphoma. The rearrangement joins TRBV10-2 to TRBJ2-1; D may correspond to TRBD1 or TRBD2 (6 bases each). In nucleotides, the CDR3 is TGCGACCCACGGGGGCGCAGAGGGGGATACAATGAGCAGTTCTTC. Residues: CDPRGRRGGYNEQFF.